This T cell receptor beta chain was retrieved from a study of chemoradiotherapy in HPV16-positive cancers. Turning to the study itself: A couple of HPV16-positive patients' cells yielded candidate HPV-specific clones and common motifs.

Clones were read by immunoSEQ multiplex PCR, and TCRdb kept only the in-frame ones, dropping some. The sample holds fewer than 30,000 clones, approximately 94% seen once. The CDR3 has 16 residues. With V trimmed by 5 bases and J by 2 bases, 7 bases remained unmatched. Germline CDR1 is LNHDA and CDR2 is SQIVND (reference sequence). Regarding the study as a whole: HPV-specific T cells were functionally defined from only two HPV16-positive patients. Candidate HPV-specific clones and E7-related TCR motifs grew in tumor during treatment.

A remark on this clone: Its target is not known.

The chain joins TRBV19 to TRBJ2-3, with 10 nucleotides matching TRBD2. The TCR sequence derives from a human donor with HPV-associated anogenital cancer. Sampling took place from a patient who underwent chemoradiotherapy. The CDR3 here is CASSPWTSGHTDTQYF. CDR3 DNA sequence: TGTGCCAGTAGTCCATGGACTAGCGGCCACACAGATACGCAGTATTTT.